This T cell receptor (beta chain) was documented in a study of cytomegalovirus exposure and HLA in healthy donors. General study points: The study labeled approximately 150 TCR beta chains cytomegalovirus-associated. A reported reduction in N-insertions relative to the roughly 670-donor mean was seen in an Asian-associated ancestry cluster in a later analysis. The authors later linked a missense DCLRE1C variant to TCR beta V- and J-gene trimming.

In regard to this clone: What it binds is unknown.

This CDR3 region has 14 residues. Deletions cut 0 bases from V and 2 bases from J, with 8 bases between. Per germline, CDR1 SGHRS and CDR2 YFSETQ. Primers for the PCR totalled 60 Vbeta and 13 Jbeta. Libraries were prepared by immunoSEQ multiplex PCR; TCRdb keeps only in-frame clonotypes and omits some of them. This sample carries 150,000 to 200,000 clones, 75% to 85% of them seen once, and the ten largest clones take less than 15%. This receptor was identified in a woman in her twenties or thirties in good health and CMV-seropositive. This chain joins TRBV5-1 and TRBJ1-1; possibly TRBD1 for D (5 bases). Sequencing was carried out using PBMCs. The DNA of the CDR3 is TGCGCCAGCAGCTTGGCCGGGGGTAACACTGAAGCTTTCTTT. It specifies CASSLAGGNTEAFF.